This TCR beta chain is from a study of shared clonotypes between healthy human individuals. Overall study findings and caveats: Sampling included only blood; tissue repertoires likely differ.

Germline V lookup: CDR1 KGHSH, CDR2 LQKENI. V lost 2 bases to trimming and J lost 0 bases, with 4 bases between them. The CDR3 is 14 amino acids. Several immunoSEQ plates received, in even portions, the genomic DNA of each subset. Per the original methods: As immunoSEQ supplied junction-only sequences (without quality scores), filtering differed. The assay was immunoSEQ multiplex PCR, and TCRdb's table has in-frame clones only and misses some. D and trimming come from the DNA, and the V and J calls and clone size come from that table. The table records 2 million to 2.5 million clones, 90% to 96% of them present only once. There are many counts of this clone. What it binds is not known. Other DNA sequences in this specimen translate into the identical CDR3.

The clonotype comes from a man aged 18-30 years in good health. The specimen sequenced was naive CD4+ T cells sorted from blood. Subset in this sample: CD45RA+ positively selected. This chain connects TRBV18 to TRBJ1-4, with D hard to call. CDR3: CASSPGATNEKLFF. CDR3 DNA: TGTGCCAGCTCACCAGGGGCAACTAATGAAAAACTGTTTTTT. The variable domain in full, completed from reference TRBV18 and TRBJ1-4, reads NAGVMQNPRHLVRRRGQEARLRCSPMKGHSHVYWYRQLPEEGLKFMVYLQKENIIDESGMPKERFSAEFPKEGPSILRIQQVVRGDSAAYFCASSPGATNEKLFFGSGTQLSVL.